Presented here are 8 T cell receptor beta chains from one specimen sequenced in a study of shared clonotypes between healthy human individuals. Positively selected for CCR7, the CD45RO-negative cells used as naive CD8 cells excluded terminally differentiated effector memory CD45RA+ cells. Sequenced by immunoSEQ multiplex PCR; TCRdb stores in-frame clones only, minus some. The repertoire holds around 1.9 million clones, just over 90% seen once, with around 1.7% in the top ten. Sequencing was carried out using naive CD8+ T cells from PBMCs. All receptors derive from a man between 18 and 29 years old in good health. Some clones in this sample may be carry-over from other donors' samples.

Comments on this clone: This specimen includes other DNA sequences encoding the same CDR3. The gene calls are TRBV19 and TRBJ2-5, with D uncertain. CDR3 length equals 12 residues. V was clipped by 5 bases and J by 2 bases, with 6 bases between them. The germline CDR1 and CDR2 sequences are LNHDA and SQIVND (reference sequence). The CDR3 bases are TGTGCCAGTAGTCTGGGACAAGAGACCCAGTACTTC. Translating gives CASSLGQETQYF.

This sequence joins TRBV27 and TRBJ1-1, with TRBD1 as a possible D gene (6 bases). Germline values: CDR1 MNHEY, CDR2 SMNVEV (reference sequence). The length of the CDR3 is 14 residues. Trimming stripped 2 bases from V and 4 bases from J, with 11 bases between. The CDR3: CASSLGGLFTEAFF. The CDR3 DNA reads TGTGCCAGCAGTTTAGGGGGCCTCTTCACTGAAGCTTTCTTT.

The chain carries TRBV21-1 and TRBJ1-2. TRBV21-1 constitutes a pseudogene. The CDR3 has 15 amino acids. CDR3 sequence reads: CASSAPTDADYGYTF. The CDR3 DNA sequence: TGTGCCAGCAGCGCTCCAACGGACGCTGACTATGGCTACACCTTC.

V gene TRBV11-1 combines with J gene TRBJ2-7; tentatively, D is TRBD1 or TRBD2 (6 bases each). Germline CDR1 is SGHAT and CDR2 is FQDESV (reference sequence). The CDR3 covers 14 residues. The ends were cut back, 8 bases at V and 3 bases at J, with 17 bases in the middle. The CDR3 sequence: CASSPGGGYYEQYF. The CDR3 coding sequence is TGTGCCAGCTCGCCCGGAGGGGGGTACTACGAGCAGTACTTC.

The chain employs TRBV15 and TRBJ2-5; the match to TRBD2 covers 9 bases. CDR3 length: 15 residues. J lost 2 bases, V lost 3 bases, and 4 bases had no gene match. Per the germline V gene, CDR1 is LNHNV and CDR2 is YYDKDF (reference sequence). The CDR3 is CATSRVSGSQETQYF. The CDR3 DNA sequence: TGTGCCACCAGCAGGGTTAGCGGGAGTCAAGAGACCCAGTACTTC.

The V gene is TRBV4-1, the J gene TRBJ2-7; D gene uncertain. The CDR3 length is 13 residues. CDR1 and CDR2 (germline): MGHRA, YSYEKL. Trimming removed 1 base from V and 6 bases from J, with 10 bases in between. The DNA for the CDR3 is TGCGCCAGCAGCCAAGGGGCGGAAGGCGAGCAGTACTTC. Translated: CASSQGAEGEQYF.

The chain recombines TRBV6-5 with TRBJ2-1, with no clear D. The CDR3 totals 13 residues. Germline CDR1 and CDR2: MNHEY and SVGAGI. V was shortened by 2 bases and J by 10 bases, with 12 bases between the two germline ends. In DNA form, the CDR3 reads TGTGCCAGCAGTTACGTCGTGCGAGCGGAGCAGTTCTTC. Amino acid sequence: CASSYVVRAEQFF.

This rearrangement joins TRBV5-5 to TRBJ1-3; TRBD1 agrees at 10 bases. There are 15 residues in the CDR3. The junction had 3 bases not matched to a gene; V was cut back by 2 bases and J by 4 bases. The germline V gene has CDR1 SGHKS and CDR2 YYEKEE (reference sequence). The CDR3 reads CASSFDRGPGNTIYF. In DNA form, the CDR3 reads TGTGCCAGCAGCTTTGACAGGGGGCCAGGAAACACCATATATTTT.